The TCR beta chain described here comes from a study of shared clonotypes between healthy human individuals. As for the study in general: Samples came from a couple of female and a few male donors aged 18 to 49.

Clones were read by immunoSEQ multiplex PCR, and TCRdb kept only the in-frame ones, dropping some. This table has hundreds of thousands of clones, roughly 80% appearing once. The CDR3 is 14 residues long. The germline gives CDR1 SNHLY, CDR2 FYNNEI. This clone occurred once. The junction shows a germline mismatch at one end, possibly a read error. This chain uses TRBV2 with TRBJ2-1, with 7 bases identical to TRBD2. The source material was PBMCs. The TCR originated in a woman aged 40 to 50 in good health. Some clones in this sample may be carry-over from other donors' samples. CDR3 DNA: TGTGCCAGCACTGAAGGCGGGAGAATCGATGAGCAGTTCTTC. Protein: CASTEGGRIDEQFF.